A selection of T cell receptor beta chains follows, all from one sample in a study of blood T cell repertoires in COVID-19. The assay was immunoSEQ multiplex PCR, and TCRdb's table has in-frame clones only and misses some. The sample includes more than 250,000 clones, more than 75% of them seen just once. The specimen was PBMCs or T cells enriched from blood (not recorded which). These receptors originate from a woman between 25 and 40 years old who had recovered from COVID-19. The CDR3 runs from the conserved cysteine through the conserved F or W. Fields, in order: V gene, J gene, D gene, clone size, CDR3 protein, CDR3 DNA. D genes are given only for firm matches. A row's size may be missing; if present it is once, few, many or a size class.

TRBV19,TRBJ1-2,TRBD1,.,CASSIGGQGADYGYTF,TGTGCCAGTAGTATCGGGGGACAGGGGGCTGACTATGGCTACACCTTC
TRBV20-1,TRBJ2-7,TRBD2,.,CSASRLAGGYEQYF,TGCAGTGCTAGTAGGCTAGCGGGAGGGTACGAGCAGTACTTC
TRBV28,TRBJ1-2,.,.,CASSSLSGRGDYGYTF,TGTGCCAGCAGTTCGCTGAGTGGGAGGGGAGACTATGGCTACACCTTC
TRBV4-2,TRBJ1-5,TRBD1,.,CASSLRTGQVQQPQHF,TGTGCCAGCAGCCTGAGGACAGGACAGGTTCAACAGCCCCAGCATTTT
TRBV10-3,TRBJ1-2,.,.,CAISEMLANYGYTF,TGTGCCATCAGTGAGATGTTAGCTAACTATGGCTACACCTTC
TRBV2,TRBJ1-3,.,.,CASSLRFSGNTIYF,TGTGCCAGCAGCCTCAGGTTCTCTGGAAACACCATATATTTT
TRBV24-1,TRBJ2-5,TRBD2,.,CATSDPLGGRQETQYF,TGTGCCACCAGTGATCCCCTCGGGGGGAGGCAAGAGACCCAGTACTTC
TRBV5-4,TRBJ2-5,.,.,CASSFQGQETQYF,TGTGCCAGCAGCTTCCAGGGGCAAGAGACCCAGTACTTC
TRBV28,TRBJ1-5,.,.,CASSLSQVDQPQHF,TGTGCCAGCAGTTTATCACAAGTCGATCAGCCCCAGCATTTT
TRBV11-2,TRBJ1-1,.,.,CASSLSRGGTEAFF,TGTGCCAGCAGCCTCAGCAGGGGCGGCACTGAAGCTTTCTTT
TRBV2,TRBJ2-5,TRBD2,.,CASRTLAVGGETQYF,TGTGCCAGCAGAACCTTAGCGGTGGGGGGGGAGACCCAGTACTTC
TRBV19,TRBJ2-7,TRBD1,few,CASSSVRDRALPYEQYF,TGTGCCAGTAGTTCCGTCCGGGACAGGGCGCTACCCTACGAGCAGTACTTC
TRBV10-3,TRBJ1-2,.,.,CAISDQAGAVSGYTF,TGTGCCATCAGTGATCAAGCGGGGGCCGTGAGCGGCTACACCTTC
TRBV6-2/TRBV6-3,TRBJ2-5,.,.,CASSYSVWTQETQYF,TGTGCCAGCAGTTACTCTGTCTGGACTCAAGAGACCCAGTACTTC
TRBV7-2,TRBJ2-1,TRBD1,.,CASSTRDRVYNEQFF,TGTGCCAGCAGCACACGTGACAGGGTCTACAATGAGCAGTTCTTC
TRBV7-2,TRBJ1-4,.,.,CASSLGPGMANEKLFF,TGTGCCAGCAGCTTAGGGCCGGGGATGGCTAATGAAAAACTGTTTTTT
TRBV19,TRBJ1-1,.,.,CASSPDIRKNTEAFF,TGTGCCAGTAGTCCAGACATCCGAAAGAACACTGAAGCTTTCTTT
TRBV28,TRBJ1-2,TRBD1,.,CASSLRGGGDGYTF,TGTGCCAGCAGTTTACGAGGGGGCGGGGATGGCTACACCTTC
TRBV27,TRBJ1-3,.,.,CASSAFPQGSSGNTIYF,TGTGCCAGCAGCGCATTCCCACAGGGAAGCTCTGGAAACACCATATATTTT
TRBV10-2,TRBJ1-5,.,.,CASGGGYSNQPQHF,TGCGCCAGCGGCGGCGGATATAGCAATCAGCCCCAGCATTTT
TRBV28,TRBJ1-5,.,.,CASSADSRDNQPQHF,TGTGCCAGCAGTGCAGACTCCCGGGACAATCAGCCCCAGCATTTT
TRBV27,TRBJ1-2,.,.,CASSFGRGRSGYTF,TGTGCCAGCAGTTTCGGCAGGGGTCGTTCTGGCTACACCTTC
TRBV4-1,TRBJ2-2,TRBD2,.,CASSQDSGGATGELFF,TGCGCCAGCAGCCAAGATAGCGGGGGGGCCACCGGGGAGCTGTTTTTT
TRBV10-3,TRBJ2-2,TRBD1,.,CAISEGTGGNTGELFF,TGTGCCATCAGTGAGGGGACAGGGGGGAACACCGGGGAGCTGTTTTTT
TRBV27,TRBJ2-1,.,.,CATSGDPYNEQFF,TGTGCCACCTCGGGGGACCCCTACAATGAGCAGTTCTTC
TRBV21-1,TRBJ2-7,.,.,CASSKKAGASSYEQYF,TGTGCCAGCAGCAAAAAGGCAGGGGCCAGCTCCTACGAGCAGTACTTC
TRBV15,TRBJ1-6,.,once,CATSSLQGYNSPLHF,TGTGCCACCAGCAGCCTACAGGGTTATAATTCACCCCTCCACTTT
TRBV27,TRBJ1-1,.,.,CASSLAGRTEAFF,TGTGCCAGCAGTTTAGCAGGGCGTACTGAAGCTTTCTTT
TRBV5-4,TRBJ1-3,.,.,CASSLGPGGRPGNTIYF,TGTGCCAGCAGCCTAGGTCCCGGGGGGCGGCCTGGAAACACCATATATTTT
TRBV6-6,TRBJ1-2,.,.,CASGPNFKGGNTHGYTF,TGTGCCAGCGGTCCGAACTTTAAGGGGGGGAATACTCATGGCTACACCTTC
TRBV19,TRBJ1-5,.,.,CASSTYGTRNQPQHF,TGTGCCAGTAGTACTTACGGGACTCGCAATCAGCCCCAGCATTTT
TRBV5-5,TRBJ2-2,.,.,CASSLAVTGELFF,TGTGCCAGCAGCTTGGCCGTAACCGGGGAGCTGTTTTTT
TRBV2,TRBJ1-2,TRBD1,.,CASSVARGGAYGYTF,TGTGCCAGCAGTGTAGCGAGAGGGGGCGCCTATGGCTACACCTTC